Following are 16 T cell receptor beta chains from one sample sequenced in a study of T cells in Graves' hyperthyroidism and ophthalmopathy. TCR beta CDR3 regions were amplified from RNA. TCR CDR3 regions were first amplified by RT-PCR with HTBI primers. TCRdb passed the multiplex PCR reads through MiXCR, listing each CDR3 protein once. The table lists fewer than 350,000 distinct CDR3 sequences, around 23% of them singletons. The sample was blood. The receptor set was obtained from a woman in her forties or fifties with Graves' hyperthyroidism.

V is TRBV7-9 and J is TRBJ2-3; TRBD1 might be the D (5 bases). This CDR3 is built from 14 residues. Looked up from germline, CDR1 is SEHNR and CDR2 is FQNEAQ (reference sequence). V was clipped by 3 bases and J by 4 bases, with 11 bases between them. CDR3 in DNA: TGTGCCAGCAGCTTTCAGGGTGAGGCAGATACGCAGTATTTT. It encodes CASSFQGEADTQYF.

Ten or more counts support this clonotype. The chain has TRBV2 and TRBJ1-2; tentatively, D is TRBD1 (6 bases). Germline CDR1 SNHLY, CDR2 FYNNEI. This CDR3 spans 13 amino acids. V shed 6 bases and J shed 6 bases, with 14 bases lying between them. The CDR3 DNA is TGTGCCAGCAGCCAAAGGACAGACCATGGCTACACCTTC. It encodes CASSQRTDHGYTF.

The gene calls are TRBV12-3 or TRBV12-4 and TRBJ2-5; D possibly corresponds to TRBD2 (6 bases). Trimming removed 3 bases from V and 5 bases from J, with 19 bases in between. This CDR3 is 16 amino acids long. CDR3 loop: CASSFLEGVGPETQYF. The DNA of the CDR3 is TGTGCCAGCAGTTTTTTGGAGGGTGTGGGGCCCGAGACCCAGTACTTC.

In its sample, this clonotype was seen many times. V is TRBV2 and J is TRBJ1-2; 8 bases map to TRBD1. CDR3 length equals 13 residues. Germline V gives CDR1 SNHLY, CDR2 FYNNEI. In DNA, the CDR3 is TGTGCTCCGACAGGGGCAATTAACTATGGCTACACCTTC. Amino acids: CAPTGAINYGYTF. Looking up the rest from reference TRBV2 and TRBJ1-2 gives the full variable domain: EPEVTQTPSHQVTQMGQEVILRCVPISNHLYFYWYRQILGQKVEFLVSFYNNEISEKSEIFDDQFSVERPDGSNFTLKIRSTKLEDSAMYFCAPTGAINYGYTFGSGTRLTVV.

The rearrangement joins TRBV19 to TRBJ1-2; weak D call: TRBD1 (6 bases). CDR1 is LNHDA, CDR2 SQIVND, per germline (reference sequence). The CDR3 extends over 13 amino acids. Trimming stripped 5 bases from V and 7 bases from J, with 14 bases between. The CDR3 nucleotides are TGTGCCAGTAGTCCTCAACAGGGTTTTGGCTACACCTTC. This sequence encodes CASSPQQGFGYTF.

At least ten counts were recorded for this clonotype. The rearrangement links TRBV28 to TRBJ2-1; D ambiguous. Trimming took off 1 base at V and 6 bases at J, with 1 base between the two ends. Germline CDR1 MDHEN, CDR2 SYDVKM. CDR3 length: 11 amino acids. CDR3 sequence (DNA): TGTGCCAGCAGTTTATTCAATGAGCAGTTCTTC. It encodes CASSLFNEQFF.

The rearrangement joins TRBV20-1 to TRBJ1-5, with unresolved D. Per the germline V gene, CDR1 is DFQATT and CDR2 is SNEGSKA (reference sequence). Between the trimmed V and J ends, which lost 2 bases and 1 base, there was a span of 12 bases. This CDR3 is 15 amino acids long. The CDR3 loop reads CSARFLGSSNQPQHF. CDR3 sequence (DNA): TGCAGTGCTAGATTCTTGGGTAGCAGCAATCAGCCCCAGCATTTT.

Here the CDR3 reads CSARGSQADTQYF. Here the CDR3 DNA reads TGCAGTGCACGCGGAAGTCAGGCAGATACGCAGTATTTT. The genes are TRBV20-1 and TRBJ2-3; D unresolved. CDR1 is DFQATT and CDR2 is SNEGSKA in the germline V gene (reference sequence). Trimming left V 6 bases short and J 4 bases short, with 14 bases between. This CDR3 is built from 13 residues.

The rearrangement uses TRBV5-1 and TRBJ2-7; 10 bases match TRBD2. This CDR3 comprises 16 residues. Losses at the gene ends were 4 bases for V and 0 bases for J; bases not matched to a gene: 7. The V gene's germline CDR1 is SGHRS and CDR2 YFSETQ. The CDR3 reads CASSAGASGSSYEQYF. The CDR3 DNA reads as TGCGCCAGCAGCGCTGGGGCTAGCGGGAGCTCCTACGAGCAGTACTTC.

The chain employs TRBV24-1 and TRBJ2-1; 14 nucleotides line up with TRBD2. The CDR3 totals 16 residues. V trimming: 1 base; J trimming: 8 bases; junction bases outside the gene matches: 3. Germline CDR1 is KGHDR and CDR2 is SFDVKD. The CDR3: CATSDFGTSGSHEQFF. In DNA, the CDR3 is TGTGCCACCAGTGATTTCGGGACTAGCGGGAGCCATGAGCAGTTCTTC.

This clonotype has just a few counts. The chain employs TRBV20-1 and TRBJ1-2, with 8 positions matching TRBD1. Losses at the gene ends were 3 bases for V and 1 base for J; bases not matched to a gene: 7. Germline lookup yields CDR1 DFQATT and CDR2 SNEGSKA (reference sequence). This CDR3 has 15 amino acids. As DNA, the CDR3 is TGCAGTGCTAGTGGCGGGACAGGACTTAACTATGGCTACACCTTC. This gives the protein CSASGGTGLNYGYTF.

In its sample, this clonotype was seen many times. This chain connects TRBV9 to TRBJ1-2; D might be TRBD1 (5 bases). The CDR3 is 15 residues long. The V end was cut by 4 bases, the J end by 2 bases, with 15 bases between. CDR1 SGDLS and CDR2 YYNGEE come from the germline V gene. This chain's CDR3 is CASSSGGTGNYGYTF. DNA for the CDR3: TGTGCCAGCAGCTCAGGAGGGACGGGAAACTATGGCTACACCTTC.

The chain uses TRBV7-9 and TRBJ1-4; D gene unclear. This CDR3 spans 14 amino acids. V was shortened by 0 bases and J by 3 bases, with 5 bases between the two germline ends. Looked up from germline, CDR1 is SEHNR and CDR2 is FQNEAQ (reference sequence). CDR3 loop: CASSLAASNEKLFF. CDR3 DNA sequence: TGTGCCAGCAGCTTAGCGGCCTCTAATGAAAAACTGTTTTTT. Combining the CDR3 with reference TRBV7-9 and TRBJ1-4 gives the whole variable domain DTGVSQNPRHKITKRGQNVTFRCDPISEHNRLYWYRQTLGQGPEFLTYFQNEAQLEKSRLLSDRFSAERPKGSFSTLEIQRTEQGDSAMYLCASSLAASNEKLFFGSGTQLSVL.

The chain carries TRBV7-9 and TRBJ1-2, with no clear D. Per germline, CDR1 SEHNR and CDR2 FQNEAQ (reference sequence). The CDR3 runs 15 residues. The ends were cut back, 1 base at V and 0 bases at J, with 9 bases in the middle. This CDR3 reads CASSLVRGSNYGYTF. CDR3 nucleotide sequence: TGTGCCAGCAGCTTAGTTCGCGGCTCTAACTATGGCTACACCTTC.

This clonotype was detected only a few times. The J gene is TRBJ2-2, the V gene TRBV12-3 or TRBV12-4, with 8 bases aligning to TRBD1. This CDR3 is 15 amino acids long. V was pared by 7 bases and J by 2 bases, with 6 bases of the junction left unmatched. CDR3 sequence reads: CASTWGQVNTGELFF. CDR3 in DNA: TGTGCCAGCACCTGGGGACAGGTTAACACCGGGGAGCTGTTTTTT.

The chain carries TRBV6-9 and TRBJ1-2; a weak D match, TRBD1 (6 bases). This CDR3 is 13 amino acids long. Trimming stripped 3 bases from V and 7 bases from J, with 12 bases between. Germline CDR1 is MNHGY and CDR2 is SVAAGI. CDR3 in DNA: TGTGCCAGCAGTTACGGACAGAAGGGTGGCTACACCTTC. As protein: CASSYGQKGGYTF.